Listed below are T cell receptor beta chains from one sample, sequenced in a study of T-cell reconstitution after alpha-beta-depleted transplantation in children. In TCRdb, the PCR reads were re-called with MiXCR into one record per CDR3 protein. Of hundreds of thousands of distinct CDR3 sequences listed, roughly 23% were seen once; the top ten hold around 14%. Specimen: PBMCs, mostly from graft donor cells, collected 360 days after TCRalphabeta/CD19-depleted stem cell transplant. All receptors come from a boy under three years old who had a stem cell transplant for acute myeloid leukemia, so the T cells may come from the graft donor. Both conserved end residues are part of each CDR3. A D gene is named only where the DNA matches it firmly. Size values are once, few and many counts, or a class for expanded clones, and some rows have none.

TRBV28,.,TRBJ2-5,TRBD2,CASKGAGDTQYF,TGTGCCAGCAAGGGTGCGGGGGATACCCAATACTTC
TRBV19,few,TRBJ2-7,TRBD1,CASSLTGGAPEQYF,TGTGCCAGTAGCTTGACAGGGGGAGCTCCCGAGCAGTACTTC
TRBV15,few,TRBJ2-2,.,CATSRPSGGLANTGELFF,TGTGCCACCAGCAGACCAAGTGGAGGATTAGCGAACACCGGGGAGCTGTTTTTT
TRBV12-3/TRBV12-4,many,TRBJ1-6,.,CASSYPNSPLHF,TGTGCCAGCAGTTACCCTAATTCACCCCTCCACTTT
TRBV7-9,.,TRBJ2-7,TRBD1,CASSLQGAEQYF,TGTGCCAGCAGCCTACAGGGGGCCGAGCAGTACTTC
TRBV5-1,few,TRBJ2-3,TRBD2,CASSLLGGGTDTQYF,TGCGCCAGCAGCCTCCTTGGCGGGGGGACAGATACGCAGTATTTT
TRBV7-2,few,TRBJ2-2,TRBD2,CASSPPSGGHGELFF,TGTGCCAGCAGCCCACCTAGCGGGGGGCATGGAGAGCTGTTTTTT
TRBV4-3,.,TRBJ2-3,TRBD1,CASSQVPDRVADTQYF,TGCGCCAGCAGCCAAGTCCCGGACAGGGTCGCAGATACGCAGTATTTT
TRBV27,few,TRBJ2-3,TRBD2,CASSLYGGGATDTQYF,TGTGCCAGCAGTTTATACGGCGGGGGGGCTACAGATACGCAGTATTTT
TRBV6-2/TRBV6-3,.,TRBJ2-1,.,CASSYLSYGTGHSYNEQFF,TGTGCCAGCAGTTACTTAAGTTATGGGACGGGGCATTCCTACAATGAGCAGTTCTTC
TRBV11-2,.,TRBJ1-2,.,CASSLGGWNYGYTF,TGTGCCAGCAGCCTCGGGGGATGGAACTATGGCTACACCTTC
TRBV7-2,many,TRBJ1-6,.,CASSLDGTRNSPLHF,TGTGCCAGCAGCTTAGACGGGACAAGAAATTCACCCCTCCACTTT
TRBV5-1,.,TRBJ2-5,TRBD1,CASSWDREARETQYF,TGCGCCAGCAGCTGGGACAGGGAGGCCCGAGAGACCCAGTACTTC
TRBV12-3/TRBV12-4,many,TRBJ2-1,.,CASSPPQSSYNEQFF,TGTGCCAGCAGCCCCCCGCAGAGCTCCTACAATGAGCAGTTCTTC
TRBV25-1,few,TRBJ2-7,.,CASSERGVYEQYF,TGTGCCAGCAGTGAACGGGGCGTCTACGAGCAGTACTTC
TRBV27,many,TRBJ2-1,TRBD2,CASSFWRGGRGAYNEQFF,TGTGCCAGCAGTTTTTGGCGGGGGGGCCGCGGGGCCTACAATGAGCAGTTCTTC
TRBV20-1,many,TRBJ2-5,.,CSAEEIQETQYF,TGCAGTGCTGAGGAGATCCAAGAGACCCAGTACTTC
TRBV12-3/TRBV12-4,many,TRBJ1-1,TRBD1,CASSPTPTGDYTEAFF,TGTGCCAGCAGTCCTACTCCGACAGGGGATTACACTGAAGCTTTCTTT
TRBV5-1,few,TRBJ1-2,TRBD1,CASSLEGQGRGYTF,TGCGCCAGCAGCTTGGAGGGACAGGGAAGGGGCTACACCTTC
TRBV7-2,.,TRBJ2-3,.,CASNPGHPTDTQYF,TGTGCCAGCAACCCGGGCCACCCAACAGATACGCAGTATTTT
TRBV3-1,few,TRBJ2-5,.,CASSQESQLGYQETQYF,TGTGCCAGCAGCCAAGAATCCCAGTTGGGGTACCAAGAGACCCAGTACTTC
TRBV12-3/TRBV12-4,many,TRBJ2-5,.,CASSPPVAPGQETQYF,TGTGCCAGCAGTCCCCCCGTGGCCCCGGGGCAAGAGACCCAGTACTTC
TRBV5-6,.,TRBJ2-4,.,CASSSILAKNIQYF,TGTGCCAGCAGCTCCATCTTAGCCAAAAACATTCAGTACTTC
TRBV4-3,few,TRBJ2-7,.,CASSQDREHYEQYF,TGCGCCAGCAGCCAAGACCGGGAGCACTACGAGCAGTACTTC
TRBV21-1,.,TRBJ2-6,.,CASSAPVSGANVLTF,TGTGCCAGCAGCGCACCGGTATCTGGGGCCAACGTCCTGACTTTC
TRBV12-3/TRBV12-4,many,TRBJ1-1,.,CASSQDTYTEAFF,TGTGCCAGCAGCCAAGACACATACACTGAAGCTTTCTTT
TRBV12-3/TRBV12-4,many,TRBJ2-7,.,CASSQTVYEQYF,TGTGCCAGCAGTCAGACAGTTTACGAGCAGTACTTC
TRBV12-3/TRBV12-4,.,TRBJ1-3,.,CASSEGSRSGNTIYF,TGTGCCAGCAGTGAGGGGTCCCGCTCTGGAAACACCATATATTTT
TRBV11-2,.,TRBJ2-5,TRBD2,CASSLDLAGVVETQYF,TGTGCCAGCAGCTTAGATCTAGCGGGGGTGGTAGAGACCCAGTACTTC
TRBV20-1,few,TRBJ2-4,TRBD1,CSARYPQGGAKNIQYF,TGCAGTGCTAGATATCCACAGGGGGGTGCCAAAAACATTCAGTACTTC
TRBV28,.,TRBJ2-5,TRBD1,CASSLLGQGKETQYF,TGTGCCAGCAGTTTACTAGGACAGGGGAAAGAGACCCAGTACTTC
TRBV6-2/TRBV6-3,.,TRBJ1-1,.,CASSDLLRAGAFF,TGTGCCAGCAGTGACCTCCTCAGGGCCGGGGCTTTCTTT